Below are 8 T cell receptor beta chains sequenced from a single sample in a study of blood T cells in healthy people across ages. Through a sample-barcoded 5' primer and a J-beta primer mix, a second PCR was run for about 6 to 11 cycles. Each CDR3 protein is one row after TCRdb ran MiXCR on the 5' RACE reads. The sample includes 1,800,000 or so distinct CDR3 sequences, 35% to 50% of them seen just once. The sequenced material came from blood. Receptors originate from a human donor in good health.

V usage is TRBV7-2 and J usage is TRBJ1-4; D may be TRBD1 (5 bases). The germline V and J ends were trimmed by 5 bases and 8 bases, with 21 bases remaining between them. This CDR3 is 16 amino acids long. Germline assignment: CDR1 SGHTA and CDR2 FQGNSA. CDR3 loop: CASSLTGTASEEKLFF. The DNA for the CDR3 is TGTGCCAGCAGCCTGACGGGGACCGCTTCAGAAGAAAAACTGTTTTTT.

J is TRBJ2-1 and V is TRBV10-3, with D possibly TRBD2 on 5 matching bases. CDR3 length equals 12 residues. Germline V CDR1 and CDR2: ENHRY, SYGVKD. With 5 bases removed from V and 8 bases from J, the gap between germline ends came to 10 bases. The CDR3 bases are TGTGCCATCAGTTCTACTAGAGATGAGCAGTTCTTC. Residues: CAISSTRDEQFF.

Ten or more counts support this clonotype. DNA for the CDR3: TGTGCCAGCAGCCATCGAGGGGGCGCATCAAATGAGCAGTTCTTC. Translated, it gives CASSHRGGASNEQFF. The chain carries TRBV3-1 and TRBJ2-1, with TRBD1 identical over 7 bases. With V trimmed by 3 bases and J by 7 bases, 9 bases remained unmatched. CDR3 length equals 15 residues. Germline V gene lookup returns CDR1 LGHDT and CDR2 YNNKEL (reference sequence).

In its sample, this clonotype was seen a few times. The rearrangement links TRBV24-1 to TRBJ2-1; D may correspond to TRBD1 or TRBD2 (5 bases each). V lost 9 bases and J lost 5, with 16 bases in between. Germline CDR1 and CDR2: KGHDR and SFDVKD. The CDR3 extends over 14 amino acids. Here the CDR3 reads CATRGPQTDNEQFF. The CDR3 nucleotides are TGTGCCACCCGGGGACCCCAAACCGACAATGAGCAGTTCTTC.

CDR3 DNA: TGTGCCAGCACCGAAATGGCGGAGTCAGTCACAGATACGCAGTATTTT. Its translation is CASTEMAESVTDTQYF. The V and J genes are TRBV11-2 and TRBJ2-3; D remains unclear. This CDR3 is 16 amino acids long. Germline values: CDR1 SGHAT, CDR2 FQNNGV. Trimming shortened V by 7 bases and J by 2 bases, and 19 bases separated the two germline ends.

V gene TRBV4-2 combines with J gene TRBJ2-4; TRBD1 matches 10 bases. Germline CDR1 reads LGHNA; CDR2 reads YNFKEQ. The CDR3 sequence is 17 residues long. V dropped 0 bases and J dropped 15; count of bases not matched to a gene: 17. The CDR3 DNA is TGTGCCAGCAGCCAAGATCTTACAGGACAGGGGGTAGACGAGCGGTACTTC. It yields the protein CASSQDLTGQGVDERYF.

V usage is TRBV5-1 and J usage is TRBJ2-7; TRBD1 matches 10 bases. Germline V gene data show CDR1 as SGHRS and CDR2 as YFSETQ. V lost 9 bases, J lost 1 base, and 10 bases stayed unmatched. There are 15 residues in the CDR3. CDR3 bases: TGCGCCACATGTACCGGGACAGGGGAGTCCTACGAGCAGTACTTC. Amino acid sequence: CATCTGTGESYEQYF.

This clonotype was detected only a few times. The chain has TRBV15 and TRBJ2-1; D remains ambiguous. The V end was cut by 5 bases, the J end by 8 bases, with 7 bases between. Per the germline V gene, CDR1 is LNHNV and CDR2 is YYDKDF (reference sequence). This CDR3 region has 11 residues. The chain's CDR3 is CATSGVYEQFF. The CDR3 nucleotides read TGTGCCACCAGCGGGGTCTATGAGCAGTTCTTC.